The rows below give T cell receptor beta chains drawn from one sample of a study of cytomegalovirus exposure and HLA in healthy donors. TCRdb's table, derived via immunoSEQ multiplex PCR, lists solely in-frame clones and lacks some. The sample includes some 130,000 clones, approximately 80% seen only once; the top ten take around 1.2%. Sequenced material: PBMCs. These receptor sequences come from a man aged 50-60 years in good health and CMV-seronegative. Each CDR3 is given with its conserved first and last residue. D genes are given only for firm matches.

CDR3 protein: CASSPQGYGYTF
J gene: TRBJ1-2
V gene: TRBV2
D gene: .

CDR3 protein: CASSAFGYSGANVLTF
J gene: TRBJ2-6
V gene: TRBV9
D gene: .

CDR3 protein: CAIRDDTAGEKLFF
J gene: TRBJ1-4
V gene: TRBV10-3
D gene: .

CDR3 protein: CASRRTGTSVVRSYEQYF
J gene: TRBJ2-7
V gene: TRBV28
D gene: TRBD2

CDR3 protein: CASSGPLTQHYEQYF
J gene: TRBJ2-7
V gene: TRBV25-1
D gene: .

CDR3 protein: CASSQEEYGTSGRVSRETQYF
J gene: TRBJ2-5
V gene: TRBV4-2
D gene: TRBD2

CDR3 protein: CASSLGGGYEQYF
J gene: TRBJ2-7
V gene: TRBV5-1
D gene: TRBD2

CDR3 protein: CASSSPFSDEQYF
J gene: TRBJ2-7
V gene: TRBV28
D gene: .

CDR3 protein: CASSFDIRNTEAFF
J gene: TRBJ1-1
V gene: TRBV7-9
D gene: .

CDR3 protein: CASSLAGTRSYEQYF
J gene: TRBJ2-7
V gene: TRBV7-2
D gene: TRBD2

CDR3 protein: CASSFGAGNTDTQYF
J gene: TRBJ2-3
V gene: TRBV5-1
D gene: .

CDR3 protein: CASSIDSAYEQYF
J gene: TRBJ2-7
V gene: TRBV5-1
D gene: .

CDR3 protein: CASSDSGIAKNIQYF
J gene: TRBJ2-4
V gene: TRBV10-2
D gene: TRBD2

CDR3 protein: CASTSGNTQYF
J gene: TRBJ2-3
V gene: TRBV19
D gene: .

CDR3 protein: CASSYEGGPGEQFF
J gene: TRBJ2-1
V gene: TRBV6-5
D gene: TRBD2

CDR3 protein: CASSRDRAYEQYF
J gene: TRBJ2-7
V gene: TRBV4-1
D gene: TRBD1

CDR3 protein: CASSSEGGAMNTEAFF
J gene: TRBJ1-1
V gene: TRBV5-1
D gene: .

CDR3 protein: CASSLTGARGSGANVLTF
J gene: TRBJ2-6
V gene: TRBV5-1
D gene: .

CDR3 protein: CASSLAGASQETQYF
J gene: TRBJ2-5
V gene: TRBV25-1
D gene: TRBD2

CDR3 protein: CASRSGTGGFETQYF
J gene: TRBJ2-5
V gene: TRBV10-2
D gene: TRBD1

CDR3 protein: CASTTGGRDTQYF
J gene: TRBJ2-3
V gene: TRBV6-6
D gene: TRBD1

CDR3 protein: CASNLAGVTYEQYF
J gene: TRBJ2-7
V gene: TRBV28
D gene: TRBD2

CDR3 protein: CASSFGTSGDANTGELFF
J gene: TRBJ2-2
V gene: TRBV11-3
D gene: TRBD2

CDR3 protein: CAWSTPRQGAGDTQYF
J gene: TRBJ2-3
V gene: TRBV30
D gene: TRBD1

CDR3 protein: CASSEQSMRHGYTF
J gene: TRBJ1-2
V gene: TRBV6-5
D gene: .

CDR3 protein: CASSPFFLQGEYQETQYF
J gene: TRBJ2-5
V gene: TRBV28
D gene: .

CDR3 protein: CASFLTLAGAGGNEQFF
J gene: TRBJ2-1
V gene: TRBV10-1
D gene: TRBD2

CDR3 protein: CASSSSGSFEQYF
J gene: TRBJ2-7
V gene: TRBV7-9
D gene: TRBD2

CDR3 protein: CARITRLNTEAFF
J gene: TRBJ1-1
V gene: TRBV10-2
D gene: .

CDR3 protein: CASSFGAGRAFNEQFF
J gene: TRBJ2-1
V gene: TRBV5-6
D gene: TRBD2

CDR3 protein: CASRWRGTGMNYGYTF
J gene: TRBJ1-2
V gene: TRBV28
D gene: TRBD1

CDR3 protein: CSVGTGDHIQYF
J gene: TRBJ2-4
V gene: TRBV29-1
D gene: TRBD1

CDR3 protein: CASTLPTGVNSPLHF
J gene: TRBJ1-6
V gene: TRBV6-6
D gene: .

CDR3 protein: CASSLGRWQLNTEAFF
J gene: TRBJ1-1
V gene: TRBV7-9
D gene: .

CDR3 protein: CASTNVGASYEQYF
J gene: .
V gene: TRBV7-2
D gene: .

CDR3 protein: CASSPGERVNEQFF
J gene: TRBJ2-1
V gene: TRBV18
D gene: .

CDR3 protein: CASSSDRGRETQYF
J gene: TRBJ2-5
V gene: TRBV7-7
D gene: TRBD1

CDR3 protein: CSGGLAGGTGELFF
J gene: TRBJ2-2
V gene: TRBV29-1
D gene: TRBD2

CDR3 protein: CASSLSALAGGWTGELFF
J gene: TRBJ2-2
V gene: TRBV5-4
D gene: TRBD2

CDR3 protein: CASSLAATKQETQYF
J gene: TRBJ2-5
V gene: TRBV7-2
D gene: .

CDR3 protein: CASSFGFQGLNTEAFF
J gene: TRBJ1-1
V gene: TRBV5-1
D gene: .

CDR3 protein: CGCQLAGAVREQFF
J gene: TRBJ2-1
V gene: TRBV2
D gene: TRBD2

CDR3 protein: CASRRSAAGNTEAFF
J gene: TRBJ1-1
V gene: TRBV19
D gene: .

CDR3 protein: CATHRGDRGSEQYF
J gene: TRBJ2-7
V gene: TRBV10-3
D gene: TRBD1

CDR3 protein: CASSRDRVYYGYTF
J gene: TRBJ1-2
V gene: TRBV7-2
D gene: TRBD1

CDR3 protein: CASRPRGKPSGGYTF
J gene: TRBJ1-2
V gene: TRBV28
D gene: .

CDR3 protein: CASIQSTGVLAELNF
J gene: TRBJ2-5
V gene: TRBV28
D gene: TRBD1

CDR3 protein: CASKDRAQNTEAFF
J gene: TRBJ1-1
V gene: TRBV7-2
D gene: TRBD1

CDR3 protein: CASSNRGSSRREQYF
J gene: TRBJ2-7
V gene: TRBV28
D gene: TRBD1

CDR3 protein: CASSPGQGISGANVLTF
J gene: TRBJ2-6
V gene: TRBV19
D gene: TRBD1

CDR3 protein: CASSSPLGAGNYEQYF
J gene: TRBJ2-7
V gene: TRBV11-2
D gene: TRBD2

CDR3 protein: CASREGGTAAYNEQFF
J gene: TRBJ2-1
V gene: TRBV27
D gene: .

CDR3 protein: CATSRGGQSYEQYF
J gene: TRBJ2-7
V gene: TRBV15
D gene: .